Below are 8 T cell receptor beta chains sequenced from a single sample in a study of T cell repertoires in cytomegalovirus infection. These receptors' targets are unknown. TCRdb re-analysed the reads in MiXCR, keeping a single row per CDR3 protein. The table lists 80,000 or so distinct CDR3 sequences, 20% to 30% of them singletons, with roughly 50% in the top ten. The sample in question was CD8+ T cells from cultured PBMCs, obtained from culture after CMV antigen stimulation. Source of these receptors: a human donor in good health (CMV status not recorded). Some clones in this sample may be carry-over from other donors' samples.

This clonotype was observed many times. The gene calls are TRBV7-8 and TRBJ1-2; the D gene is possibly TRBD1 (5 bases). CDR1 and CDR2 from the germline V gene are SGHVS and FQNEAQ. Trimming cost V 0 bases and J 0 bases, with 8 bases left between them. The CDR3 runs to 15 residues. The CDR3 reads CASSLATGPNYGYTF. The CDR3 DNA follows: TGTGCCAGCAGCTTAGCAACAGGACCTAACTATGGCTACACCTTC. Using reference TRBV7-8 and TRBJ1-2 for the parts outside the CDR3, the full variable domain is GAGVSQSPRYKVAKRGQDVALRCDPISGHVSLFWYQQALGQGPEFLTYFQNEAQLDKSGLPSDRFFAERPEGSVSTLKIQRTQQEDSAVYLCASSLATGPNYGYTFGSGTRLTVV.

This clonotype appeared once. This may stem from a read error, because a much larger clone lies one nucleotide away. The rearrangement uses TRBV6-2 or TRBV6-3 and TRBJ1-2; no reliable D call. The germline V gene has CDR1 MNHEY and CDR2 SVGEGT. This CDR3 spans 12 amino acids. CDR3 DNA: TGTGTCAGCGCTACGACCGTCTATGGCTACACCTTC. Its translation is CVSATTVYGYTF.

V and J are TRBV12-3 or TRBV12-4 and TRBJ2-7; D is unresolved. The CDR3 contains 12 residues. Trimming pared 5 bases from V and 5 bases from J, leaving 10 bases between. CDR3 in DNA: TGTGCCAGCAGTCCTCCCCAAGACGAGCAGTACTTC. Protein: CASSPPQDEQYF.

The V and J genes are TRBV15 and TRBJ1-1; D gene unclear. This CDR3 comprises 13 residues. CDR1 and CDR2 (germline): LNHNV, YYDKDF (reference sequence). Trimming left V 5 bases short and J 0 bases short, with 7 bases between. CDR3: CATSPGMNTEAFF. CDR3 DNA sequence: TGTGCCACCAGCCCTGGCATGAACACTGAAGCTTTCTTT.

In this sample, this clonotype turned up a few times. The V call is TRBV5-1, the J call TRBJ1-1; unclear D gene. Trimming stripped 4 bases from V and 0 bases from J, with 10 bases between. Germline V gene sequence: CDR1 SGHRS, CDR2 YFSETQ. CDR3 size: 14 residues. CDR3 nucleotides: TGCGCCAGCAGCCTATTTAGGATGAACACTGAAGCTTTCTTT. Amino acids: CASSLFRMNTEAFF. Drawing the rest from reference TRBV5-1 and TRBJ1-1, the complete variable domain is KAGVTQTPRYLIKTRGQQVTLSCSPISGHRSVSWYQQTPGQGLQFLFEYFSETQRNKGNFPGRFSGRQFSNSRSEMNVSTLELGDSALYLCASSLFRMNTEAFFGQGTRLTVV.

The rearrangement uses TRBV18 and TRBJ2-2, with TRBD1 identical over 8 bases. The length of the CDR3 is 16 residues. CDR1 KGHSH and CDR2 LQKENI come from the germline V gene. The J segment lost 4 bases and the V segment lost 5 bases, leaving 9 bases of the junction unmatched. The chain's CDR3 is CASSTRTGIGTGELFF. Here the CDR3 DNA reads TGTGCCAGCTCAACTCGGACAGGGATCGGCACCGGGGAGCTGTTTTTT.

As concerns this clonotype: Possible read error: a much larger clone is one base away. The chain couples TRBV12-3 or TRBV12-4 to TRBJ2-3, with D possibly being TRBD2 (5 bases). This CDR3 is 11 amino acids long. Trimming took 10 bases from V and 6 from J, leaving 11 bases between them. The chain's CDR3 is CATQERDTQYF. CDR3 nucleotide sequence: TGTGCCACCCAGGAGCGGGATACGCAGTATTTT.

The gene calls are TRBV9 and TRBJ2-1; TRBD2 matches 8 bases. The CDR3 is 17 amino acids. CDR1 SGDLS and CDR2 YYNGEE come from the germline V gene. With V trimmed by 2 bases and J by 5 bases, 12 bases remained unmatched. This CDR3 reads CASSVYPGAGGNNEQFF. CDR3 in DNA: TGTGCCAGCAGCGTTTACCCTGGGGCGGGGGGAAACAATGAGCAGTTCTTC.